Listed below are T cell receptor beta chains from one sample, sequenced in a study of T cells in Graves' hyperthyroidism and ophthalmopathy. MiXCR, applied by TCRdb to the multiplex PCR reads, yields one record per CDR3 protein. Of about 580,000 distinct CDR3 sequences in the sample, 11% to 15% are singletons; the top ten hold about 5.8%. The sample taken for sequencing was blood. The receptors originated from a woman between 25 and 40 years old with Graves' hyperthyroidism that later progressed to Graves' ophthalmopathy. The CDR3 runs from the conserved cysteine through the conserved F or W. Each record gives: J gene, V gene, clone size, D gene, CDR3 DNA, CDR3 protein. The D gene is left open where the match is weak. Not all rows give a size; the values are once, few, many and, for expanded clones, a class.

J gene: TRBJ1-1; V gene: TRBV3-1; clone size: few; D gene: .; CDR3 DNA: TGTGCCAGCAGCCTCGGGGGGCAAACTGAAGCTTTCTTT; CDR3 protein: CASSLGGQTEAFF
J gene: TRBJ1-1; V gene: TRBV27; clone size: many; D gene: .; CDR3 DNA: TGTGCCAGCAGTTCTCCCGACAGAATGAACACTGAAGCTTTCTTT; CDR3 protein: CASSSPDRMNTEAFF
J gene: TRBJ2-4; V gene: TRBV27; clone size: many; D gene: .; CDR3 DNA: TGTGCCAGCAGTCCCTCGGGAGCGGCCGTTAACATTCAGTACTTC; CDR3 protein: CASSPSGAAVNIQYF
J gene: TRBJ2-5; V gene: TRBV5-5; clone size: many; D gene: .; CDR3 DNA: TGTGCCAGCGACCCCCAAGCGCGACGAGAGACCCAGTACTTC; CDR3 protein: CASDPQARRETQYF
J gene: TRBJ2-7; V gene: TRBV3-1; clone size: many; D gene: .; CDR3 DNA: TGTGCCAGCAGCCAAGCTACCTTGTCCTACGAGCAGTACTTC; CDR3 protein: CASSQATLSYEQYF
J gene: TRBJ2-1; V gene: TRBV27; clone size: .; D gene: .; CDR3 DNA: TGTGCCAGCAGAGGGGGAGGATTCCCCTACAATGAGCAGTTCTTC; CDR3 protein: CASRGGGFPYNEQFF
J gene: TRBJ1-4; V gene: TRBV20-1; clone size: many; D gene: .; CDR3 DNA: TGCAGTGCTAGAGCCCAAGGGGGAAAACTGTTTTTT; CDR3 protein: CSARAQGGKLFF
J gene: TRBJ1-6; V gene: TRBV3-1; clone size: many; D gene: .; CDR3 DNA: TGTGCCAGCAGCCAAGATGGAACAGGGTATTCACCCCTCCACTTT; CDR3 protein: CASSQDGTGYSPLHF
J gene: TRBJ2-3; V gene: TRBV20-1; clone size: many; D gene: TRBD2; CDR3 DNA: TGCAGTGCTAGAGATTCGGGACTAGCGGGAGGGCCCACAGATACGCAGTATTTT; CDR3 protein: CSARDSGLAGGPTDTQYF
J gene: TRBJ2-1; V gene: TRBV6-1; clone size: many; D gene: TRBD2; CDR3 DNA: TGTGCCAGCAGTGAATTGCGGGGGTCCTACAATGAGCAGTTCTTC; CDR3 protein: CASSELRGSYNEQFF
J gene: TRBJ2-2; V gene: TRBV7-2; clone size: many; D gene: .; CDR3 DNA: TGTGCCAGCAGCCTGCGGGACAGAACCACCGGGGAGCTGTTTTTT; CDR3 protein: CASSLRDRTTGELFF
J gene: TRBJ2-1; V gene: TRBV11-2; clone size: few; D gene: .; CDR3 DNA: TGTGCCAGCAGCTTAGATCGGTCGGGGGGCGGTGAGCAGTTCTTC; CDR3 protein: CASSLDRSGGGEQFF
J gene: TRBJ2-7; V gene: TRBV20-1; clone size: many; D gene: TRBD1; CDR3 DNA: TGCAGTGCTAGAGATCCAGGGGGCGAGCAGTACTTC; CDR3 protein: CSARDPGGEQYF
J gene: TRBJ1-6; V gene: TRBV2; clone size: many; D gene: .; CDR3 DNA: TGTGCCAGCAGACCCCAGGGAGATCATTCACCCCTCCACTTT; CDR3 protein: CASRPQGDHSPLHF
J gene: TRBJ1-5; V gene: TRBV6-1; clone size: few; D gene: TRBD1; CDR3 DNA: TGTGCCAGCAGTCACGGGACAGATGATCAGCCCCAGCATTTT; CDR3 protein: CASSHGTDDQPQHF
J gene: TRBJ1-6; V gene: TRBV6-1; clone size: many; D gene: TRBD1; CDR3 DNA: TGTGCCAGCATGGGACAGACGAATTCACCCCTCCACTTT; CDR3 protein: CASMGQTNSPLHF
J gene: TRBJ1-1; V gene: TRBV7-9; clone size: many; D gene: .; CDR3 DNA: TGTGCCAGCAGCTTAGCGGGCTCTAGGGCCACTGAAGCTTTCTTT; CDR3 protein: CASSLAGSRATEAFF
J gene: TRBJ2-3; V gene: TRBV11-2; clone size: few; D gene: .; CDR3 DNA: TGTGCCAGCAGCCCCCGGGAGGGGACAGGGAGGGATACGCAGTATTTT; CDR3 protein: CASSPREGTGRDTQYF
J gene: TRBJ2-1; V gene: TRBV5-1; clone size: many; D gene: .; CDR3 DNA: TGCGCCAGCAGCTTGCTGTGGAATGAGCAGTTCTTC; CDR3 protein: CASSLLWNEQFF
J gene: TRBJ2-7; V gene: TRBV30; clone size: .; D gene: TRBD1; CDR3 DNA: TGTGCCTGGAGTAGGGACAGGGGTCCCTACGAGCAGTACTTC; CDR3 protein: CAWSRDRGPYEQYF
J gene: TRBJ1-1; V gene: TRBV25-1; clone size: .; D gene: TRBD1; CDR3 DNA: TGTGCCAGCAGTGGCTTAACAGGGGCCACTGAAGCTTTCTTT; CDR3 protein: CASSGLTGATEAFF
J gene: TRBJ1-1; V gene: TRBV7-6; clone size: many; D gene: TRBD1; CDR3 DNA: TGTGCCAGCAGTTACGGGACAGGGGGCACTGAAGCTTTCTTT; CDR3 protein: CASSYGTGGTEAFF
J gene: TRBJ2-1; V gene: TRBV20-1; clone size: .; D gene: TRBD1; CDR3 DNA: TGCAGTGCTAGAGGGGACAGAATTAGGGAGCAGTTCTTC; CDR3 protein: CSARGDRIREQFF
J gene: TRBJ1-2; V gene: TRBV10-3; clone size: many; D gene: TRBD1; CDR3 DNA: TGTGCCATCAGTGTTCTGGACAGGGAATATGGCTACACCTTC; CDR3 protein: CAISVLDREYGYTF
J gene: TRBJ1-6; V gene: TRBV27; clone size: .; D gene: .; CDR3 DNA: TGTGCCAGCAGTTTTAACGGGGGAAATTCACCCCTCCACTTT; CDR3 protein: CASSFNGGNSPLHF
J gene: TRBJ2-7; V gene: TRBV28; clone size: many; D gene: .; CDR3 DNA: TGTGCCAGCAGTTTTAAGAGTACCTCCTACGAGCAGTACTTC; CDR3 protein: CASSFKSTSYEQYF
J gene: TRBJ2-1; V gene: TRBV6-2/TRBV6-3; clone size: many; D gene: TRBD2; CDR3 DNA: TGTGCCAGCAGTCCGCTTAGCGGGAGTGGCTACAATGAGCAGTTCTTC; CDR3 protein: CASSPLSGSGYNEQFF
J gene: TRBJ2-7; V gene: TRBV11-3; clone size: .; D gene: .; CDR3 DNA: TGTGCCAGCAGTACTGATGGGGTAGTCCGGAACGACCAGTACTTC; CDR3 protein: CASSTDGVVRNDQYF